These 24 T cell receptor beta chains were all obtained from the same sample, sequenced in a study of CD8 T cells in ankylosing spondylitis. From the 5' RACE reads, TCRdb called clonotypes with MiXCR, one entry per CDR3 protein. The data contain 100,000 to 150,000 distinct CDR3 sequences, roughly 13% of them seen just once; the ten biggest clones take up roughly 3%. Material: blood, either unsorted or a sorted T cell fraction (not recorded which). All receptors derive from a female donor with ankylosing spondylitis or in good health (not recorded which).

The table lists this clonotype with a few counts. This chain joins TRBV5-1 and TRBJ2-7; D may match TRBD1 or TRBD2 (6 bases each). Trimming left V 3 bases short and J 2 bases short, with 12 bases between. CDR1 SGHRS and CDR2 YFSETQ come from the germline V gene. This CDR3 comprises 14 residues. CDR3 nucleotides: TGCGCCAGCAGCTCCAGGGGACTGCCCTACGAGCAGTACTTC. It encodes CASSSRGLPYEQYF.

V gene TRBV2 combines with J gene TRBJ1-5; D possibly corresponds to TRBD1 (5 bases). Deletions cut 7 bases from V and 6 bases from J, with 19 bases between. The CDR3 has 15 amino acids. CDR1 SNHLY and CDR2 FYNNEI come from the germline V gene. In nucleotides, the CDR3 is TGTGCCAGCACCCAAGGCGGGGCGGGTAGTCAGCCCCAGCATTTT. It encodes CASTQGGAGSQPQHF.

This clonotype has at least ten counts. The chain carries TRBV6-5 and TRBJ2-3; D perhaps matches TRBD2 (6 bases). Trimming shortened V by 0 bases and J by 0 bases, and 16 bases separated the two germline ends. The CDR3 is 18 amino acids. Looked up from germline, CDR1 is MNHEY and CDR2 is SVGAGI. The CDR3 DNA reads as TGTGCCAGCAGTTACTCTCCGGGATTAGCGGAAAGCACAGATACGCAGTATTTT. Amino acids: CASSYSPGLAESTDTQYF.

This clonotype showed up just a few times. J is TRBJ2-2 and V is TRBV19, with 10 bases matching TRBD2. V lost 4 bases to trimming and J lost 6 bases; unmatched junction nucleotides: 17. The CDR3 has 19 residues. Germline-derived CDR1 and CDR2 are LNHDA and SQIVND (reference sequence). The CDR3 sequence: CASSKLAGSSKLIPGELFF. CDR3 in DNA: TGTGCCAGTAGTAAACTAGCGGGGTCCTCGAAACTGATTCCCGGGGAGCTGTTTTTT.

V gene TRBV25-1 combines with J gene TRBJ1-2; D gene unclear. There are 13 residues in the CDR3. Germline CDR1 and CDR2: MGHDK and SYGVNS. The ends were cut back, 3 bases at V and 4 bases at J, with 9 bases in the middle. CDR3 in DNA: TGTGCCAGCAGTGACGGAAACCTCTATGGCTACACCTTC. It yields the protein CASSDGNLYGYTF.

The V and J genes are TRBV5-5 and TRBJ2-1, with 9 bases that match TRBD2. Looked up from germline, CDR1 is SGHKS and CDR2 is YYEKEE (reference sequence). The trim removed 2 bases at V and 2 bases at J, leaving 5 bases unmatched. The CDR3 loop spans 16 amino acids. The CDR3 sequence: CASSFFGGGAYNEQFF. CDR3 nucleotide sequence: TGTGCCAGCAGCTTTTTCGGCGGGGGGGCCTACAATGAGCAGTTCTTC.

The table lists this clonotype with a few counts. The CDR3 nucleotides read TGTGCCACCAGCAGAGCCCGGACTAGCGGTTATACAGATACGCAGTATTTT. Translating gives CATSRARTSGYTDTQYF. This chain links TRBV15 with TRBJ2-3; TRBD2 agrees at 10 bases. Germline V gives CDR1 LNHNV, CDR2 YYDKDF (reference sequence). With 1 base clipped from V and 3 bases from J, the junction kept 7 bases outside the gene matches. This CDR3 has 17 amino acids.

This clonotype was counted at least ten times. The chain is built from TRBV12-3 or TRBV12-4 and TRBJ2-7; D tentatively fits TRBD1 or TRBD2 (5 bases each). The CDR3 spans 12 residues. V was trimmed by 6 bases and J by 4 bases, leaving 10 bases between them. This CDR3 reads CASSSEGYEQYF. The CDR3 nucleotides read TGTGCCAGCAGCTCAGAGGGGTACGAGCAGTACTTC.

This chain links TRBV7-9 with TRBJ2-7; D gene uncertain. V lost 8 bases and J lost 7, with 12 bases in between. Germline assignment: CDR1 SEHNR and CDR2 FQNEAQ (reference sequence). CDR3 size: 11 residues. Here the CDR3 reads CASGVNGEQYF. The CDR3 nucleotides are TGTGCCAGCGGGGTGAATGGAGAGCAGTACTTC.

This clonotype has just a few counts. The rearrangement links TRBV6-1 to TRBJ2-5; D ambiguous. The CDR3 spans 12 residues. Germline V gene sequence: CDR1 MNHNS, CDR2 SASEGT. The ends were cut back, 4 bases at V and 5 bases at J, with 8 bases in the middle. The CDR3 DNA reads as TGTGCCAGCAGTGGGGTTGGGGAGACCCAGTACTTC. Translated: CASSGVGETQYF.

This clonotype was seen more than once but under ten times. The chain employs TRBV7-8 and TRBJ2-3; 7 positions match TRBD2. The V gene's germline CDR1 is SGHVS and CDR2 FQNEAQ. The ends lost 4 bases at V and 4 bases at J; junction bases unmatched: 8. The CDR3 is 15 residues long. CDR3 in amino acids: CASSSNRGSADTQYF. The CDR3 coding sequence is TGTGCCAGCAGCTCGAATCGCGGGAGTGCAGATACGCAGTATTTT.

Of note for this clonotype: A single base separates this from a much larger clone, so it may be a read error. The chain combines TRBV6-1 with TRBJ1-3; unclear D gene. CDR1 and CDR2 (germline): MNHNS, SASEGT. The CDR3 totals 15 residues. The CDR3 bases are TGTGCCAGCAGACAGACCGCTAGCTCTGGAAGCACCATATATTTT. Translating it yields CASRQTASSGSTIYF.

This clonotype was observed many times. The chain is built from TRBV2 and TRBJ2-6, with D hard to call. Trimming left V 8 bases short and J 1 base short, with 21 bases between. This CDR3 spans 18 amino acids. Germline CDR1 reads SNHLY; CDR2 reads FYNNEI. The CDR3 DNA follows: TGTGCCAGCCTATTGGACGAGAGAAAAAAATCTGGGGCCAACGTCCTGACTTTC. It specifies CASLLDERKKSGANVLTF.

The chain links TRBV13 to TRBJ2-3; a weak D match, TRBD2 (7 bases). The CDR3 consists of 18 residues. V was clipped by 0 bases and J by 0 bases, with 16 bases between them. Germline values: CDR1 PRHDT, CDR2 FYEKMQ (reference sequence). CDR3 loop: CASSLGHGGGASTDTQYF. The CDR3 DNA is TGTGCCAGCAGCTTAGGCCACGGCGGGGGCGCTAGCACAGATACGCAGTATTTT.

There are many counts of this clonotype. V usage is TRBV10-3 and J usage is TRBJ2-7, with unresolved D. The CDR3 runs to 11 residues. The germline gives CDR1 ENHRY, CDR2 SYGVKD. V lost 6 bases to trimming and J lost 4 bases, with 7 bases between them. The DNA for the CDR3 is TGTGCCATCAGCACTGGTTACGAGCAGTACTTC. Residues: CAISTGYEQYF.

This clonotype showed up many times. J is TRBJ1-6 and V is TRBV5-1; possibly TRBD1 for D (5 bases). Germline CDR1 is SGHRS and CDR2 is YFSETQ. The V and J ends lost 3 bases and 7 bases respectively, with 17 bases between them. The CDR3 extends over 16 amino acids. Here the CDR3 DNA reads TGCGCCAGCAGCTGGTCCGGGACCACCCAGAATTCACCCCTCCACTTT. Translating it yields CASSWSGTTQNSPLHF.

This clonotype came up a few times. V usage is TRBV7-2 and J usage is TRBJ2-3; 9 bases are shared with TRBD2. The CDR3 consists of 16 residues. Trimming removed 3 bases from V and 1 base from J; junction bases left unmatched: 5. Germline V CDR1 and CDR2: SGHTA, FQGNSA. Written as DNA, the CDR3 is TGTGCCAGCAGCTTGACCAGGACTAGCGGCACAGATACGCAGTATTTT. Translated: CASSLTRTSGTDTQYF.

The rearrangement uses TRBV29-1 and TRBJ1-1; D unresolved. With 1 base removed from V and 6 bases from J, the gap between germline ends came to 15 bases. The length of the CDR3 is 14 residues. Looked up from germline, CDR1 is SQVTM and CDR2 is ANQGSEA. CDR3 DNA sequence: TGCAGCGTTGAAGGTATGGCGGTGGGTGCTGAAGCTTTCTTT. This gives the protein CSVEGMAVGAEAFF. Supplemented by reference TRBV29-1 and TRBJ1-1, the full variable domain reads SAVISQKPSRDICQRGTSLTIQCQVDSQVTMMFWYRQQPGQSLTLIATANQGSEATYESGFVIDKFPISRPNLTFSTLTVSNMSPEDSSIYLCSVEGMAVGAEAFFGQGTRLTVV.

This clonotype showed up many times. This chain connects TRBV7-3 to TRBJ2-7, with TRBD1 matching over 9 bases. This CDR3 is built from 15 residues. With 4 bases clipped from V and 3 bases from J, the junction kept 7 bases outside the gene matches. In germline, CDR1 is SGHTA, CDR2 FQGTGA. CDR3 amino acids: CASSSTGGSRYEQYF. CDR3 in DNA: TGTGCCAGCAGCTCCACAGGGGGCTCTCGCTACGAGCAGTACTTC. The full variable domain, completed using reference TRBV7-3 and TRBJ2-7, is GAGVSQTPSNKVTEKGKYVELRCDPISGHTALYWYRQSLGQGPEFLIYFQGTGAADDSGLPNDRFFAVRPEGSVSTLKIQRTERGDSAVYLCASSSTGGSRYEQYFGPGTRLTVT.

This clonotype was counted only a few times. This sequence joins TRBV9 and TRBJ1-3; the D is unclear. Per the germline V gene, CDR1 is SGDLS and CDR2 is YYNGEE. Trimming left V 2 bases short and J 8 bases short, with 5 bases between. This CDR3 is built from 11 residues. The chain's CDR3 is CASSVSDTIYF. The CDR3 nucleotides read TGTGCCAGCAGCGTTTCGGACACCATATATTTT.

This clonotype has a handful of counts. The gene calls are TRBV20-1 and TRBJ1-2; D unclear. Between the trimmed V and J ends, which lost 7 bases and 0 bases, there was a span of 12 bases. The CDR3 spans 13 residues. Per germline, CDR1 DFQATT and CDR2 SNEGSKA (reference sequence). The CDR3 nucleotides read TGCAGTGTCCGGGCCCATGCTAACTATGGCTACACCTTC. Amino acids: CSVRAHANYGYTF.

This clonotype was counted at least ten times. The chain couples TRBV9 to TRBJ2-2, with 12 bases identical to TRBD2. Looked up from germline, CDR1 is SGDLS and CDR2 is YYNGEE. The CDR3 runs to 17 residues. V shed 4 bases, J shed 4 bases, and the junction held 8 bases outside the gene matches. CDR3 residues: CASSPRTSGMVTGELFF. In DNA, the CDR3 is TGTGCCAGCAGCCCGCGGACTAGCGGGATGGTCACCGGGGAGCTGTTTTTT.

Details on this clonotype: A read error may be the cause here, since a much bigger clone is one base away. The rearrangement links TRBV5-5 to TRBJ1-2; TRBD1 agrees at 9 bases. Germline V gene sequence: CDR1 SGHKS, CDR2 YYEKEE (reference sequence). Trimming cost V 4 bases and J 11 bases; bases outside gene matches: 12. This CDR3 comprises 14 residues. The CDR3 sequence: CASSPIQGAHGYTF. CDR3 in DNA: TGTGCCAGCAGCCCGATACAGGGGGCCCACGGGTACACCTTC.

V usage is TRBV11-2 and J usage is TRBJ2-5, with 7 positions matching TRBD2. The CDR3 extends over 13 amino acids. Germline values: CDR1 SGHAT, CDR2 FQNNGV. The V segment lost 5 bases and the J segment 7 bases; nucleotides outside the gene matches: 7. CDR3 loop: CASSPGGGGTQYF. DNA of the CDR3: TGTGCCAGCAGCCCAGGCGGGGGAGGGACCCAGTACTTC.